This T cell receptor beta chain comes out of a study of Ad26.COV2.S vaccination and SARS-CoV-2 variants. About the study: Donor had been placed in the Ad26.COV2.S arm of the COV1001 trial. Doses of Ad26.COV2.S were injected into muscle once or twice, 56 days apart.

The germline V and J ends were trimmed by 1 base and 8 bases, with 14 bases remaining between them. Germline values: CDR1 LGHNA, CDR2 YSLEER. The CDR3 is 14 residues long. As concerns this clone: Its matching antigen is unknown.

Whole-study results and caveats: Possible underestimation of total T cell responses by the TCR breadth and depth analyses was noted.

TCRdb's copy holds only in-frame clones and misses some; the assay was immunoSEQ multiplex PCR. The data show about 480,000 clones, about 83% seen once. The treatment here: about 20 received Ad26.COV2.S at low or high dose, single or two shots; 5 received placebo; per-sample allocation not given. The samples date from day 63 after the first vaccine or placebo injection. The source material was peripheral blood, sampled in a trial of Ad26.COV2.S vaccine versus placebo. The chain employs TRBV4-3 and TRBJ1-2; D gene unclear. The receptor was derived from a person aged 18-65 years who received the Ad26.COV2.S COVID-19 vaccine or a placebo. The CDR3 DNA follows: TGCGCCAGCAGCCAAGGTCGTGGAGCGGGAGGCTACACCTTC. Translation gives CASSQGRGAGGYTF.